Sequencing of this TCR beta chain was carried out in a study of control samples from healthy donors and cancer patients. The table came from immunoSEQ multiplex PCR; TCRdb's copy has only in-frame clones and leaves some out. The sample lists about 65,000 clones, less than 95% occurring once. The CDR3 spans 15 residues. Germline lookup yields CDR1 SGHTA and CDR2 FQGNSA. The junction had 6 bases not matched to a gene; V was cut back by 1 base and J by 3 bases. The chain carries TRBV7-2 and TRBJ2-7; 7 bases fit TRBD2. This clonotype was sampled from a woman aged 50 to 65 with colorectal cancer. Sequencing input: PBMCs. For the CDR3, the DNA is TGTGCCAGCAGCTTAGTCTCCGGGGGGAGCTACGAGCAGTACTTC. The encoded protein is CASSLVSGGSYEQYF.